Presented here are 18 T cell receptor beta chains from one specimen sequenced in a study of blood T cell repertoires in COVID-19. Libraries were prepared by immunoSEQ multiplex PCR; TCRdb keeps only in-frame clonotypes and omits some of them. The sample contains some 300,000 clones, roughly 86% of which appear only once. The sequenced sample was PBMCs or T cells enriched from blood (not recorded which). Receptors were obtained from a woman aged 25 to 39 who had recovered from COVID-19.

This sequence joins TRBV6-5 and TRBJ1-4, with TRBD1 matching 8 bases. The V and J ends lost 3 bases and 4 bases, in that order; junction bases with no gene match: 7. The length of the CDR3 is 16 residues. Germline-derived CDR1 and CDR2 are MNHEY and SVGAGI. The CDR3 spells CASSYSRGRGNEKLFF. The CDR3 DNA reads as TGTGCCAGCAGTTATTCCAGGGGGCGCGGTAATGAAAAACTGTTTTTT.

J is TRBJ2-1 and V is TRBV14, with D possibly TRBD2 on 5 matching bases. Germline assignment: CDR1 SGHDN and CDR2 FVKESK. The CDR3 consists of 12 residues. With 1 base removed from V and 8 bases from J, the gap between germline ends came to 6 bases. The CDR3 DNA sequence: TGTGCCAGCAGCCAAGGGCGGGATGAGCAGTTCTTC. This codes for CASSQGRDEQFF.

The V gene is TRBV4-1, the J gene TRBJ2-7; 8 positions match TRBD2. Per the germline V gene, CDR1 is MGHRA and CDR2 is YSYEKL. The CDR3 has 15 amino acids. J lost 2 bases, V lost 1 base, and 4 bases had no gene match. The CDR3 DNA is TGCGCCAGCAGCCAAGGAGCGGGAGCGGCCTACGAGCAGTACTTC. This encodes CASSQGAGAAYEQYF.

The chain joins TRBV5-6 to TRBJ1-1; TRBD1 aligns across 10 bases. V shed 3 bases and J 4 bases; nucleotides not matched to a gene: 6. Germline lookup yields CDR1 SGHDT and CDR2 YYEEEE. The CDR3 extends over 15 amino acids. For the CDR3, the DNA is TGTGCCAGCAGCTGGGGACAGGGGCAGGTCACTGAAGCTTTCTTT. Its translation: CASSWGQGQVTEAFF.

The chain recombines TRBV6-5 with TRBJ2-3; the D is unclear. Germline V CDR1 and CDR2: MNHEY, SVGAGI. With 2 bases removed from V and 1 base from J, the gap between germline ends came to 7 bases. This CDR3 region has 14 residues. CDR3 sequence reads: CASSYQRGTDTQYF. The CDR3 region has the DNA TGTGCCAGCAGTTACCAACGGGGCACAGATACGCAGTATTTT.

The V call is TRBV5-1, the J call TRBJ2-3, with TRBD2 as a possible D gene (6 bases). Deletions cut 7 bases from V and 2 bases from J, with 14 bases between. From germline, CDR1 is SGHRS and CDR2 YFSETQ. This CDR3 has 14 residues. This CDR3 is CASRFAGLTDTQYF. The CDR3 coding sequence is TGCGCCAGCCGGTTCGCGGGACTCACAGATACGCAGTATTTT.

Here the CDR3 DNA reads TGTGCCAGCTCACCCGACAGGTCAGGTCAGCCCCAGCATTTT. It encodes CASSPDRSGQPQHF. The V call is TRBV18, the J call TRBJ1-5, with a tentative D call TRBD1 (6 bases). Trimming removed 3 bases from V and 6 bases from J, with 12 bases in between. The CDR3 totals 14 residues. Germline V gene lookup returns CDR1 KGHSH and CDR2 LQKENI.

This sequence joins TRBV5-1 and TRBJ2-1; 8 positions agree with TRBD2. The V segment lost 4 bases and the J segment 1 base; nucleotides outside the gene matches: 4. This CDR3 has 15 amino acids. The germline gives CDR1 SGHRS, CDR2 YFSETQ. CDR3 nucleotides: TGCGCCAGCAGCGGGACTAGGGGGTCCTACAATGAGCAGTTCTTC. Translation gives CASSGTRGSYNEQFF. Full variable domain (rest looked up from reference TRBV5-1 and TRBJ2-1): KAGVTQTPRYLIKTRGQQVTLSCSPISGHRSVSWYQQTPGQGLQFLFEYFSETQRNKGNFPGRFSGRQFSNSRSEMNVSTLELGDSALYLCASSGTRGSYNEQFFGPGTRLTVL.

V usage is TRBV6-2 or TRBV6-3 and J usage is TRBJ1-1; TRBD1 agrees at 7 bases. Germline CDR1 reads MNHEY; CDR2 reads SVGEGT. V trimming: 5 bases; J trimming: 1 base; junction bases outside the gene matches: 4. The CDR3 loop spans 14 amino acids. CDR3 sequence (DNA): TGTGCCAGCAGTGGGGACAGCACGAACACTGAAGCTTTCTTT. It encodes CASSGDSTNTEAFF.

The V and J genes are TRBV4-3 and TRBJ2-3; a possible D gene is TRBD2 (6 bases). V was shortened by 3 bases and J by 5 bases, with 15 bases between the two germline ends. Germline V gene sequence: CDR1 LGHNA, CDR2 YSLEER. The CDR3 consists of 15 residues. The CDR3 protein is CASSQKRAGGDTQYF. CDR3 coding DNA: TGCGCCAGCAGCCAGAAGAGGGCCGGGGGAGATACGCAGTATTTT.

The gene calls are TRBV4-1 and TRBJ1-4, with D possibly being TRBD1 (5 bases). The CDR3 totals 16 residues. Germline CDR1 is MGHRA and CDR2 is YSYEKL. The V gene lost 3 bases and the J gene lost 4 bases, with 15 bases spanning the gap. Here the CDR3 DNA reads TGCGCCAGCAGCCATGGTGGGACTTACGATAATGAAAAACTGTTTTTT. This encodes CASSHGGTYDNEKLFF.

This clone was picked up a small number of times. Other DNA sequences of this sample code for an identical CDR3. This rearrangement joins TRBV7-9 to TRBJ1-2; no definite D call. This CDR3 contains 15 residues. Germline-derived CDR1 and CDR2 are SEHNR and FQNEAQ (reference sequence). V gave up 1 base and J gave up 0 bases, with 9 bases separating them. CDR3 in amino acids: CASSLGGAANYGYTF. Here the CDR3 DNA reads TGTGCCAGCAGCTTAGGGGGAGCCGCTAACTATGGCTACACCTTC.

This clone is a singleton in its sample. At one boundary the junction diverges from the germline segment, which might be a read error. The chain has TRBV7-9 and TRBJ2-5, with 8 bases identical to TRBD2. This CDR3 has 15 residues. Looked up from germline, CDR1 is SEHNR and CDR2 is FQNEAQ (reference sequence). CDR3 DNA: TGTGCCAGCAGCTTTTCTCTTAGCGGGGAAGATACCCAGTACTTC. Its protein is CASSFSLSGEDTQYF.

The CDR3 DNA is TGTGCTAGTGGTTTGGCGGGACAGGGCGGTGGCTACACCTTC. It is translated as CASGLAGQGGGYTF. This chain uses TRBV12-5 with TRBJ1-2, with 9 bases identical to TRBD1. The germline gives CDR1 LGHNT, CDR2 FRNRAP. The CDR3 extends over 14 amino acids. V trimming: 1 base; J trimming: 7 bases; junction bases outside the gene matches: 4.

This rearrangement joins TRBV2 to TRBJ1-2, with 9 bases that match TRBD1. Germline assignment: CDR1 SNHLY and CDR2 FYNNEI. The CDR3 has 15 amino acids. V lost 4 bases to trimming and J lost 4 bases; unmatched junction nucleotides: 7. CDR3 in amino acids: CASSVGQGIGYGYTF. Here the CDR3 DNA reads TGTGCCAGCAGTGTCGGACAGGGGATAGGCTATGGCTACACCTTC.

The rearrangement uses TRBV2 and TRBJ1-3; D is unclear. V lost 8 bases to trimming and J lost 3 bases, with 5 bases between them. The CDR3 contains 11 residues. Germline CDR1 SNHLY, CDR2 FYNNEI. The CDR3 reads CASSYGNTIYF. CDR3 DNA sequence: TGTGCCAGCTCCTATGGAAACACCATATATTTT.

The rearrangement links TRBV4-3 to TRBJ2-1, with 7 nucleotides matching TRBD2. This CDR3 contains 16 residues. The germline V gene has CDR1 LGHNA and CDR2 YSLEER. The V and J ends lost 4 bases and 0 bases, in that order; junction bases with no gene match: 6. The CDR3 DNA is TGCGCCAGCAGCCCGCAGGCGGGAGTCTCCTACAATGAGCAGTTCTTC. Its translation: CASSPQAGVSYNEQFF.

The rearrangement links TRBV9 to TRBJ1-2; D may be TRBD1 (6 bases). The CDR3 runs 15 residues. CDR1 is SGDLS, CDR2 YYNGEE, per germline. The V and J ends lost 6 bases and 8 bases respectively, with 23 bases between them. The CDR3 coding sequence is TGTGCCAGCACGGGGGGCGTGGGGAGGACGGAAGGCTACACCTTC. This codes for CASTGGVGRTEGYTF.